This T cell receptor beta chain was observed in a study of cytomegalovirus exposure and HLA in healthy donors. Points from the study as a whole: The study listed some 160 cytomegalovirus-associated TCR beta chains.

PCR amplification relied on 60 Vbeta primers (plus 13 Jbeta primers). Only in-frame clones appear in the TCRdb table, and some are missing; sequencing was by immunoSEQ multiplex PCR. Of over 95,000 clones listed, around 73% are singletons. CDR3 size: 14 residues. The trim removed 4 bases at V and 7 bases at J, leaving 3 bases unmatched. The germline V gene has CDR1 SGDLS and CDR2 YYNGEE. Points on this clone: Its antigen is not known.

The receptor was isolated from a man aged 40-49 years in good health and CMV-seronegative. Sequencing used PBMCs. The chain has TRBV9 and TRBJ1-6; 9 positions agree with TRBD1. The CDR3 region is CASSQDRGNSPLHF. In nucleotides, the CDR3 is TGTGCCAGCAGCCAGGACAGGGGCAATTCACCCCTCCACTTT.